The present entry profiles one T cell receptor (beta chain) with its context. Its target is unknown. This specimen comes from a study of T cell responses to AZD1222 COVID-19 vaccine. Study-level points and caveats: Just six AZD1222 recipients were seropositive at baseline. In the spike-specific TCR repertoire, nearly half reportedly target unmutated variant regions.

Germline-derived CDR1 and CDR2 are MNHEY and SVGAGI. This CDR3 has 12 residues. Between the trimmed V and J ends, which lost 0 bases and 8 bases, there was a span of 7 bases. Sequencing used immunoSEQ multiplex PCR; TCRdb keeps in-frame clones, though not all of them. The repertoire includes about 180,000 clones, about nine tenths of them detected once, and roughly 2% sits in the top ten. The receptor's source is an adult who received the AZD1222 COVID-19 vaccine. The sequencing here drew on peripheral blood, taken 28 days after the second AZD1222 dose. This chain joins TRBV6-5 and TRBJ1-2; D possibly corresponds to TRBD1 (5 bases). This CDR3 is CASSYSGEGYTF. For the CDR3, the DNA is TGTGCCAGCAGTTACTCGGGGGAGGGCTACACCTTC.